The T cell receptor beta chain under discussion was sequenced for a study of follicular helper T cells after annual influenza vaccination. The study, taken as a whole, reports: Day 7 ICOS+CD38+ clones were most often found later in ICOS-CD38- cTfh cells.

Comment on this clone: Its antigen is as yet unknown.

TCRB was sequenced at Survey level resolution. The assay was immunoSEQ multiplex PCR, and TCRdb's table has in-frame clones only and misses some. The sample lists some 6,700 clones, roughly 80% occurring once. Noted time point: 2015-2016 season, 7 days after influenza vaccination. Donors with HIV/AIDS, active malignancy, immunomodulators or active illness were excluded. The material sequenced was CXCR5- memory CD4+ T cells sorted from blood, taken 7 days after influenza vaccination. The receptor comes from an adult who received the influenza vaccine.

The chain's CDR3 is CASAKGNTIYF. The CDR3 DNA reads as TGTGCCAGTGCCAAGGGAAACACCATATATTTT. This rearrangement joins TRBV19 to TRBJ1-3; no definite D call. Per germline, CDR1 LNHDA and CDR2 SQIVND (reference sequence). The CDR3 has 11 residues. Trimming removed 8 bases at V and 4 bases at J, with 6 bases between.